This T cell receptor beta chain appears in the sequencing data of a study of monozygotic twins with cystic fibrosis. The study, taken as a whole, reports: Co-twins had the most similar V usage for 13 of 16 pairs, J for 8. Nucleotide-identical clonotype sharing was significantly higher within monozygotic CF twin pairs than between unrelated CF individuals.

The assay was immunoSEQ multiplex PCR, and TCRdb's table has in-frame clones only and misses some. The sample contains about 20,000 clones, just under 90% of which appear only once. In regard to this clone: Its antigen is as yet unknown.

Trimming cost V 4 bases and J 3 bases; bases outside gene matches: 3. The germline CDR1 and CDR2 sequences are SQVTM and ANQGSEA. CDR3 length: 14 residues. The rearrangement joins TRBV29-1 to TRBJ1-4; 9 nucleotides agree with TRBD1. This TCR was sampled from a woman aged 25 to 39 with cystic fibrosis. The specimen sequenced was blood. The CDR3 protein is CSVVGTGSNEKLFF. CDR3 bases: TGCAGCGTTGTCGGGACAGGGTCTAATGAAAAACTGTTTTTT.